The clone carrying this TCR beta chain was seen ten or more times. These data are taken from a study of T cells in Graves' hyperthyroidism and ophthalmopathy. TCR beta CDR3 regions were amplified from RNA transcripts. TCR CDR3 regions were first amplified by RT-PCR with HTBI primers. TCRdb redid the calling of the multiplex PCR reads with MiXCR, one entry per CDR3 protein. The sample consists of a few hundred thousand distinct CDR3 sequences, 15% to 19% of them appearing once. From germline, CDR1 is MNHEY and CDR2 SMNVEV (reference sequence). The length of the CDR3 is 18 residues. V lost 3 bases to trimming and J lost 3 bases, with 22 bases between them.

This TCR derives from a woman in her late teens or twenties with Graves' hyperthyroidism that later progressed to Graves' ophthalmopathy. The rearrangement uses TRBV27 and TRBJ2-3, with D tentatively TRBD2 (6 bases). Sequencing used blood. CDR3 sequence reads: CASSFSPPQEGVTDTQYF. The DNA for the CDR3 is TGTGCCAGCAGTTTCTCGCCACCCCAGGAGGGCGTAACAGATACGCAGTATTTT.